Shown below are 24 T cell receptor beta chains from a single sample sequenced in a study of CD8+ T cells in alopecia areata. Treatment denoted: oral pan-JAK inhibitor, 5-10 mg twice daily. Extracted RNA was reverse transcribed into cDNA, the sequencing template. The data were produced by immunoSEQ multiplex PCR, yet TCRdb's version contains in-frame clones alone and is incomplete. This table holds approximately 210,000 clones, roughly 40% found once. The input for sequencing was CD4+ T cells sorted from blood, taken at approximately week 37, from a patient treated with tofacitinib. The receptors shown here come from a human donor with alopecia areata.

This chain joins TRBV30 and TRBJ1-1; 9 nucleotides align to TRBD1. This CDR3 comprises 13 residues. Germline V lookup: CDR1 GTSNPN, CDR2 SVGIG (reference sequence). Trimming at V came to 5 bases and at J to 0 bases, leaving 1 base not matched to a gene. CDR3 amino acids: CAWGTGMNTEAFF. CDR3 coding DNA: TGTGCCTGGGGGACAGGGATGAACACTGAAGCTTTCTTT.

This clone has just a few counts. This chain uses TRBV7-9 with TRBJ2-1, with a possible D match to TRBD1 (8 bases). V shed 1 base and J shed 2 bases, with 15 bases lying between them. Germline CDR1 and CDR2: SEHNR and FQNEAQ (reference sequence). The CDR3 has 17 amino acids. CDR3 nucleotides: TGTGCCAGCAGCTTAGGAGCGGGGACAGGAACCTACAATGAGCAGTTCTTC. The encoded protein is CASSLGAGTGTYNEQFF.

The V gene is TRBV29-1, the J gene TRBJ2-4; possibly TRBD1 for D (6 bases). This CDR3 is 15 amino acids long. Trimming stripped 4 bases from V and 1 base from J, with 14 bases between. From germline, CDR1 is SQVTM and CDR2 ANQGSEA. The DNA for the CDR3 is TGCAGCGTTGCTGGGGGCGGTTGGGCCAAAAACATTCAGTACTTC. It specifies CSVAGGGWAKNIQYF.

This clone occurred once. V gene TRBV11-2 combines with J gene TRBJ2-5; 7 bases line up with TRBD1. J lost 5 bases, V lost 1 base, and 7 bases had no gene match. CDR3 size: 15 residues. Germline V CDR1 and CDR2: SGHAT, FQNNGV. The CDR3 DNA follows: TGTGCCAGCAGCTTAGGAGGGGGCGCAGGGGAGACCCAGTACTTC. Protein product: CASSLGGGAGETQYF.

CDR3 sequence (DNA): TGTGCCTGGAGTAAAGTACCCACTTCCCAGCATTTT. The encoded protein is CAWSKVPTSQHF. The V and J genes are TRBV30 and TRBJ1-5; unclear D gene. V lost 2 bases to trimming and J lost 11 bases, with 13 bases between them. The germline V gene encodes CDR1 GTSNPN and CDR2 SVGIG (reference sequence). This CDR3 region has 12 residues.

This sequence joins TRBV25-1 and TRBJ2-1; no reliable D call. Germline V gene sequence: CDR1 MGHDK, CDR2 SYGVNS. Trimming took 5 bases from V and 7 from J, leaving 18 bases between them. The CDR3 is made up of 15 amino acids. The CDR3 bases are TGTGCCAGCAGTTATGATAGGGCGCATACAAATGAGCAGTTCTTC. This translates into CASSYDRAHTNEQFF.

This chain uses TRBV19 with TRBJ1-2; no clear D gene. V lost 6 bases to trimming and J lost 3 bases, with 8 bases between them. Germline V gives CDR1 LNHDA, CDR2 SQIVND (reference sequence). The CDR3 length is 12 residues. The CDR3 DNA reads as TGTGCCAGTAGAGACGGGGACTATGGCTACACCTTC. Translation gives CASRDGDYGYTF.

The chain employs TRBV2 and TRBJ2-6; D gene ambiguous. Trimming removed 5 bases from V and 0 bases from J, with 8 bases in between. CDR1 is SNHLY, CDR2 FYNNEI, per germline. This CDR3 region has 15 residues. In nucleotides, the CDR3 is TGTGCCAGCAGTTCAGCAAACTCTGGGGCCAACGTCCTGACTTTC. This sequence encodes CASSSANSGANVLTF.

This clone was seen only a few times. The chain uses TRBV29-1 and TRBJ1-2, with D uncertain. V lost 2 bases and J lost 8, with 18 bases in between. The CDR3 is made up of 14 amino acids. The germline gives CDR1 SQVTM, CDR2 ANQGSEA. The CDR3 protein is CSVELTTITRGYTF. The CDR3, as DNA: TGCAGCGTTGAATTGACGACAATAACTAGAGGCTACACCTTC.

A note on this clone: The sample carries other DNA sequences with the same CDR3. The chain is built from TRBV7-2 and TRBJ2-7; D is unresolved. Germline CDR1 SGHTA, CDR2 FQGNSA. CDR3 length equals 13 residues. The V and J ends lost 1 base and 4 bases respectively, with 8 bases between them. The CDR3 loop is CASSLVVGYEQYF. CDR3 in DNA: TGTGCCAGCAGCTTAGTGGTGGGATACGAGCAGTACTTC.

J is TRBJ2-7 and V is TRBV23-1, with unresolved D. TRBV23-1 is flagged as an ORF with uncertain function. The CDR3 length is 14 residues. Trimming stripped 4 bases from V and 2 bases from J, with 12 bases between. As DNA, the CDR3 is TGCGCCAGCAGTCTCAGGATAGCCGCCTACGAGCAGTACTTC. As protein: CASSLRIAAYEQYF.

This clone was observed a few times. The chain employs TRBV2 and TRBJ2-3; TRBD2 matches 8 bases. Germline trimming cut 7 bases from V and 5 bases from J; bases unmatched to any gene: 5. The CDR3 spans 13 residues. Germline V gene lookup returns CDR1 SNHLY and CDR2 FYNNEI. The CDR3: CASTAGGGDTQYF. For the CDR3, the DNA is TGTGCCAGCACGGCGGGAGGAGGAGATACGCAGTATTTT.

The CDR3 sequence is CASRGRGRETQYF. CDR3 sequence (DNA): TGTGCCAGCAGAGGCAGGGGGCGGGAGACCCAGTACTTC. The V and J genes are TRBV6-5 and TRBJ2-5, with 8 bases lining up with TRBD1. Losses at the gene ends were 6 bases for V and 5 bases for J; bases not matched to a gene: 5. This CDR3 has 13 residues. From germline, CDR1 is MNHEY and CDR2 SVGAGI.

This chain links TRBV30 with TRBJ2-5; the D is unclear. V was pared by 2 bases and J by 3 bases, with 7 bases between. The CDR3 loop spans 12 amino acids. CDR1 is GTSNPN, CDR2 SVGIG, per germline (reference sequence). CDR3: CAWSHRKETQYF. The CDR3 DNA is TGTGCCTGGAGTCACAGAAAAGAGACCCAGTACTTC. The full variable domain, its missing parts supplied by reference TRBV30 and TRBJ2-5, is SQTIHQWPATLVQPVGSPLSLECTVEGTSNPNLYWYRQAAGRGLQLLFYSVGIGQISSEVPQNLSASRPQDRQFILSSKKLLLSDSGFYLCAWSHRKETQYFGPGTRLLVL.

J is TRBJ2-2 and V is TRBV4-1; 9 positions agree with TRBD1. The CDR3 sequence is 15 residues long. The germline V gene has CDR1 MGHRA and CDR2 YSYEKL. Trimming removed 3 bases from V and 3 bases from J; junction bases left unmatched: 2. The CDR3 region has the DNA TGCGCCAGCAGCCAGCGGACAGGGGACACCGGGGAGCTGTTTTTT. Translation gives CASSQRTGDTGELFF.

The chain employs TRBV6-5 and TRBJ1-2; D not resolved. This CDR3 region has 15 residues. Deletions cut 4 bases from V and 4 bases from J, with 16 bases between. Germline V gene lookup returns CDR1 MNHEY and CDR2 SVGAGI. In nucleotides, the CDR3 is TGTGCCAGCAGTTCACCGAGACACTCTCTCTATGGCTACACCTTC. It codes for CASSSPRHSLYGYTF.

This clone has a handful of counts. The V gene is TRBV11-3, the J gene TRBJ1-1; TRBD1 matches 7 bases. Germline V gene sequence: CDR1 SGHNT, CDR2 YENEEA. The CDR3 runs 12 residues. Germline trimming cut 5 bases from V and 8 bases from J; bases unmatched to any gene: 5. The CDR3 DNA is TGTGCCAGCAGCAGGGACAGAGTGGAAGCTTTCTTT. This gives the protein CASSRDRVEAFF.

This clone was seen more than once but under ten times. This chain links TRBV6-6 with TRBJ1-5, with 7 bases identical to TRBD1. J lost 2 bases, V lost 3 bases, and 1 base had no gene match. The CDR3 loop spans 14 amino acids. The germline gives CDR1 MNHNY, CDR2 SVGAGI (reference sequence). CDR3 protein: CASSYTGGNQPQHF. The CDR3 bases are TGTGCCAGCAGTTATACAGGGGGCAATCAGCCCCAGCATTTT.

The V call is TRBV9, the J call TRBJ2-5; no reliable D call. Germline V CDR1 and CDR2: SGDLS, YYNGEE. The CDR3 extends over 15 amino acids. The V end was cut by 5 bases, the J end by 5 bases, with 19 bases between. CDR3 sequence: CASSARPEDGETQYF. For the CDR3, the DNA is TGTGCCAGCAGTGCTAGACCCGAGGATGGGGAGACCCAGTACTTC.

This clone was recorded a few times. The V call is TRBV7-9, the J call TRBJ2-3; 7 positions agree with TRBD2. Trimming at V came to 6 bases and at J to 14 bases, leaving 14 bases not matched to a gene. Germline CDR1 is SEHNR and CDR2 is FQNEAQ (reference sequence). The CDR3 is 13 amino acids. For the CDR3, the DNA is TGTGCCAGCAGTACAGATCTAGCGGCGAGTGGGTATTTT. Translated: CASSTDLAASGYF. The full variable domain, in which reference TRBV7-9 and TRBJ2-3 provide the parts outside the CDR3, is DTGVSQNPRHKITKRGQNVTFRCDPISEHNRLYWYRQTLGQGPEFLTYFQNEAQLEKSRLLSDRFSAERPKGSFSTLEIQRTEQGDSAMYLCASSTDLAASGYFGPGTRLTVL.

This clone was observed a few times. V is TRBV29-1 and J is TRBJ2-1; the D is unclear. V was shortened by 5 bases and J by 9 bases, with 11 bases between the two germline ends. Per the germline V gene, CDR1 is SQVTM and CDR2 is ANQGSEA. The CDR3 consists of 11 residues. The CDR3 reads CSVTRTGEQFF. The CDR3 nucleotides are TGCAGCGTTACGCGAACGGGTGAGCAGTTCTTC.

This clone appeared a few times. This chain uses TRBV11-3 with TRBJ2-1, with 9 positions matching TRBD1. Germline lookup yields CDR1 SGHNT and CDR2 YENEEA. The CDR3 loop spans 14 amino acids. The trim removed 4 bases at V and 7 bases at J, leaving 5 bases unmatched. In nucleotides, the CDR3 is TGTGCCAGCAGCTCACACAGGGGGCAGAATGAGCAGTTCTTC. Translated: CASSSHRGQNEQFF.

V and J are TRBV7-3 and TRBJ2-1, with TRBD2 matching over 9 bases. V lost 2 bases, J lost 5 bases, and 7 bases stayed unmatched. Germline V gene sequence: CDR1 SGHTA, CDR2 FQGTGA. The CDR3 sequence is 16 residues long. The CDR3 nucleotides are TGTGCCAGCAGCTTATCCAGCGGGAGGAGCCACAATGAGCAGTTCTTC. Translation: CASSLSSGRSHNEQFF. Full variable domain (outside the CDR3, taken from reference TRBV7-3 and TRBJ2-1): GAGVSQTPSNKVTEKGKYVELRCDPISGHTALYWYRQSLGQGPEFLIYFQGTGAADDSGLPNDRFFAVRPEGSVSTLKIQRTERGDSAVYLCASSLSSGRSHNEQFFGPGTRLTVL.

This clone turned up a few times. This chain links TRBV29-1 with TRBJ2-5; D not resolved. The germline V gene has CDR1 SQVTM and CDR2 ANQGSEA. Trimming stripped 8 bases from V and 5 bases from J, with 15 bases between. The CDR3 spans 12 residues. CDR3 region: CSIDGSRETQYF. CDR3 bases: TGCAGCATAGACGGGTCTCGGGAGACCCAGTACTTC.